A selection of T cell receptor beta chains follows, all from one sample in a study of CD8+ T cells in alopecia areata. Measured with immunoSEQ multiplex PCR; TCRdb has only the in-frame clones, and not every one. The repertoire holds roughly 220,000 clones, approximately 38% seen once, with 0.48% in the top ten. Sequenced here: CD4+ T cells sorted from blood, sampled at week 34, from a patient treated with tofacitinib. Every receptor here comes from a human donor with alopecia areata. Both conserved end residues are part of each CDR3. Each record gives: clone size, D gene, J gene, V gene, CDR3 protein, CDR3 DNA. A D gene is named only where the DNA matches it firmly. Expanded clones get a size class; other rows say once, few or many, or leave the size out.

few | - | TRBJ2-3 | TRBV5-1 | CASSLGGTDTQYF | TGCGCCAGCAGCTTGGGGGGGACAGATACGCAGTATTTT
few | - | TRBJ1-1 | TRBV27 | CASSLSRGLSTEAFF | TGTGCCAGCAGTTTATCGCGGGGGTTGAGCACTGAAGCTTTCTTT
few | - | TRBJ1-1 | TRBV29-1 | CSVEMTNTEAFF | TGCAGCGTTGAAATGACAAACACTGAAGCTTTCTTT
few | - | TRBJ2-5 | TRBV30 | CAWIGVQETQYF | TGTGCCTGGATAGGTGTACAAGAGACCCAGTACTTC
- | - | TRBJ2-3 | TRBV5-1 | CASRAASTDTQYF | TGCGCCAGCAGGGCAGCTAGCACAGATACGCAGTATTTT
- | - | TRBJ2-7 | TRBV6-5 | CASRGDVMPYEQYF | TGTGCCAGCAGGGGGGACGTGATGCCCTACGAGCAGTACTTC
few | - | TRBJ2-1 | TRBV25-1 | CASSDLAGRYNEQFF | TGTGCCAGCAGTGACTTGGCGGGACGGTACAATGAGCAGTTCTTC
- | - | TRBJ1-2 | TRBV18 | CASSPDYGRTVYGYTF | TGTGCCAGCTCACCGGATTACGGCAGGACTGTCTATGGCTACACCTTC
few | TRBD1 | TRBJ2-7 | TRBV29-1 | CSVGADRVNEQYF | TGCAGCGTTGGGGCGGACAGGGTGAACGAGCAGTACTTC
- | - | TRBJ1-2 | TRBV9 | CASSEATGKLYGYTF | TGTGCCAGCAGCGAAGCGACAGGAAAGCTCTATGGCTACACCTTC
- | TRBD1 | TRBJ2-7 | TRBV20-1 | CSAGTVYEQYF | TGCAGTGCTGGGACAGTCTACGAGCAGTACTTC
few | TRBD2 | TRBJ2-1 | TRBV30 | CAWSFAGGEQFF | TGTGCCTGGTCCTTTGCGGGGGGTGAGCAGTTCTTC
- | TRBD1 | TRBJ1-5 | TRBV30 | CAWGDRESQPQHF | TGTGCCTGGGGGGACAGGGAAAGTCAGCCCCAGCATTTT
few | TRBD1 | TRBJ2-4 | TRBV29-1 | CSVEGGGENIQYF | TGCAGCGTTGAAGGAGGGGGCGAAAACATTCAGTACTTC
- | - | TRBJ2-2 | TRBV2 | CASKAAVTGELFF | TGTGCCAGCAAGGCAGCTGTTACCGGGGAGCTGTTTTTT
- | TRBD2 | TRBJ2-7 | TRBV29-1 | CSVRGALLYEQYF | TGCAGCGTGCGGGGGGCCCTACTTTACGAGCAGTACTTC
once | - | TRBJ2-3 | TRBV5-6 | CASSLVDTQYF | TGTGCCAGCAGCTTGGTGGATACGCAGTATTTT
- | TRBD1 | TRBJ2-1 | TRBV5-1 | CASRYDRGGGEQFF | TGCGCCAGCAGATACGACAGGGGAGGTGGTGAGCAGTTCTTC
once | TRBD1 | TRBJ1-5 | TRBV30 | CAWRPPGQGGAQHF | TGTGCCTGGAGGCCCCCGGGACAGGGGGGGGCCCAGCATTTT
- | - | TRBJ1-1 | TRBV29-1 | CSVDGGFITEAFF | TGCAGCGTTGATGGTGGGTTTATCACTGAAGCTTTCTTT
few | - | TRBJ1-5 | TRBV23-1 | CASTRGKSNQPQHF | TGCGCCAGCACGCGGGGCAAGAGCAATCAGCCCCAGCATTTT
- | - | TRBJ1-1 | TRBV9 | CASSVGFMNTEAFF | TGTGCCAGCAGCGTAGGTTTTATGAACACTGAAGCTTTCTTT
- | - | TRBJ1-4 | TRBV5-1 | CASSLRGINEKLFF | TGCGCCAGCAGCTTGAGGGGGATTAATGAAAAACTGTTTTTT
- | - | TRBJ1-5 | TRBV2 | CASSGGGAQPQHF | TGTGCCAGCAGTGGTGGAGGGGCCCAGCCCCAGCATTTT
few | - | TRBJ2-1 | TRBV2 | CASISVDVFNEQFF | TGTGCCAGCATCTCAGTGGACGTCTTCAATGAGCAGTTCTTC
- | TRBD1 | TRBJ1-4 | TRBV7-8 | CASRLTPPGQGRRSNEKLFF | TGTGCCAGCAGATTAACCCCCCCGGGACAGGGAAGGAGATCTAATGAAAAACTGTTTTTT
few | - | TRBJ2-7 | TRBV6-5 | CASSPQGYEQYF | TGTGCCAGCAGTCCCCAGGGTTACGAGCAGTACTTC
- | TRBD2 | TRBJ2-7 | TRBV11-2 | CASSFGLAVSSYEQYF | TGTGCCAGCAGCTTCGGACTAGCGGTAAGCTCCTACGAGCAGTACTTC
- | - | TRBJ1-1 | TRBV4-1 | CASSQWAKNTEAFF | TGCGCCAGCAGCCAGTGGGCCAAGAACACTGAAGCTTTCTTT
- | - | TRBJ1-5 | TRBV30 | CAWSGGSNQPQHF | TGTGCCTGGAGTGGGGGCAGTAATCAGCCCCAGCATTTT
- | - | TRBJ2-7 | TRBV6-6 | CASTEEPGLLYEQYF | TGTGCCAGCACCGAAGAACCGGGACTTCTCTACGAGCAGTACTTC
- | - | TRBJ2-7 | TRBV30 | CAWSVLYEQYF | TGTGCCTGGAGTGTACTATACGAGCAGTACTTC
- | - | TRBJ1-3 | TRBV30 | CAWSQGPGNTIYF | TGTGCCTGGAGTCAGGGGCCCGGAAACACCATATATTTT
- | - | TRBJ1-2 | TRBV7-9 | CASSLEGFLGGYTF | TGTGCCAGCAGCTTGGAAGGATTTCTCGGTGGCTACACCTTC
- | - | TRBJ2-3 | TRBV11-2 | CASSWYHTDTQYF | TGTGCCAGCAGCTGGTACCACACAGATACGCAGTATTTT
few | - | TRBJ1-5 | TRBV27 | CASSSRFLNQPQHF | TGTGCCAGCAGTAGCCGGTTCCTCAATCAGCCCCAGCATTTT
- | TRBD1 | TRBJ2-2 | TRBV30 | CAWSGDRGDELFF | TGTGCCTGGAGTGGGGACAGGGGTGACGAGCTGTTTTTT
- | - | TRBJ2-7 | TRBV6-6 | CASTSWYEQYF | TGTGCCAGCACCTCTTGGTACGAGCAGTACTTC
- | TRBD2 | TRBJ2-7 | TRBV29-1 | CSVVAGGLRYEQYF | TGCAGCGTTGTAGCGGGAGGGCTTCGCTACGAGCAGTACTTC
few | - | TRBJ1-2 | TRBV6-1 | CASSASSGGTNYGYTF | TGTGCCAGCAGTGCTTCCAGTGGGGGGACTAACTATGGCTACACCTTC
- | TRBD1 | TRBJ2-2 | TRBV7-3 | CASRRQGNTGELFF | TGTGCCAGCAGACGACAGGGGAACACCGGGGAGCTGTTTTTT
- | TRBD2 | TRBJ2-1 | TRBV5-6 | CASRFTTGTSGYNEQFF | TGTGCCAGCAGATTCACTACTGGGACTAGCGGATACAATGAGCAATTCTTC
- | - | TRBJ2-1 | TRBV11-2 | CASSLDRFEQFF | TGTGCCAGCAGCTTAGATAGGTTTGAGCAGTTCTTC
- | - | TRBJ2-1 | TRBV5-1 | CASSLSGDEQFF | TGCGCCAGCAGCTTGTCCGGGGATGAGCAGTTCTTC
- | TRBD1 | TRBJ1-1 | TRBV19 | CASGGQGRTEAFF | TGTGCCAGTGGGGGACAGGGGCGCACTGAAGCTTTCTTT
- | - | TRBJ1-4 | TRBV7-9 | CASSLRLATNEKLFF | TGTGCCAGCAGCCTACGGTTAGCAACTAATGAAAAACTGTTTTTT
- | TRBD2 | TRBJ2-1 | TRBV5-1 | CASRPPGLRNNEQFF | TGCGCCAGCAGGCCACCGGGACTAAGAAACAATGAGCAGTTCTTC
- | - | TRBJ2-2 | TRBV4-1 | CASSQVERQAGELFF | TGCGCCAGCAGCCAAGTTGAGCGGCAGGCAGGGGAGCTGTTTTTT
- | TRBD1 | TRBJ1-4 | TRBV30 | CAWREGAGKKLFF | TGTGCCTGGAGAGAGGGGGCCGGGAAAAAACTGTTTTTT
few | TRBD2 | TRBJ2-7 | TRBV30 | CAWSDPSSGYSYEQYF | TGTGCCTGGAGTGACCCTTCTAGCGGGTACTCCTACGAGCAGTACTTC
few | - | TRBJ1-1 | TRBV5-1 | CASSLRGLNTEAFF | TGCGCCAGCAGCTTGAGGGGGTTGAACACTGAAGCTTTCTTT
- | TRBD2 | TRBJ2-3 | TRBV7-6 | CASSLVCQREATDTQYF | TGTGCCAGCAGCTTAGTCTGTCAGCGGGAGGCCACAGATACGCAGTATTTT
- | - | TRBJ2-1 | TRBV4-1 | CASSRTPTRDEQFF | TGCGCCAGCAGCCGCACCCCGACTAGGGATGAGCAGTTCTTC
- | TRBD2 | TRBJ2-7 | TRBV4-2 | CASSQGLGLAVYEQYF | TGTGCCAGCAGCCAAGGATTAGGACTAGCAGTCTACGAGCAGTACTTC
- | - | TRBJ2-7 | TRBV11-2 | CASSHRLGDLSSYEQYF | TGTGCCAGCAGCCACCGGCTGGGGGACCTTAGCTCCTACGAGCAGTACTTC
- | TRBD2 | TRBJ2-7 | TRBV11-2 | CASTKPGGRDEQYF | TGTGCCAGCACCAAACCGGGGGGAAGAGACGAGCAGTACTTC
- | TRBD1 | TRBJ1-1 | TRBV9 | CASSPDRGSSNTEAFF | TGTGCCAGCAGCCCTGACAGGGGCAGCTCGAACACTGAAGCTTTCTTT
- | - | TRBJ2-2 | TRBV30 | CAWSSTHNRVNTGELFF | TGTGCCTGGAGTTCAACGCACAACAGGGTGAACACCGGGGAGCTGTTTTTT